The clone carrying this TCR beta chain came up many times. Antigen: not known. Assay used: immunoSEQ multiplex PCR; TCRdb lists only in-frame clones, some missing. The top ten clones hold approximately 1.5% of a sample with fewer than 800,000 clones, 89% of them seen once. Trimming took 6 bases from V and 0 from J; bases not matched to a gene: 6. The CDR3 loop spans 15 amino acids. Germline CDR1 and CDR2: SNHLY and FYNNEI. This sample is drawn from a study of Ad26.COV2.S vaccination and SARS-CoV-2 variants. Study as a whole: Ad26.COV2.S was injected intramuscularly once or twice, 56 days apart.

Treatment reported: roughly 18 received Ad26.COV2.S at low or high dose, single or two shots; about 5 received placebo; per-sample allocation not given. All samples were drawn on day 63, counting from the first vaccine or placebo injection. Its platform was an Ad26 vector, and its expressed antigen was Wuhan-strain SARS-CoV-2 spike. Findings and limits, study-wide: Measures of TCR breadth and depth may have fallen short of total T cell responses. Individuals receiving vaccine had higher spike-specific TCR breadth than placebo recipients did.

V gene TRBV2 combines with J gene TRBJ1-2; 8 bases agree with TRBD1. The receptor was isolated from a person between 18 and 65 years old who received the Ad26.COV2.S COVID-19 vaccine or a placebo. The specimen was peripheral blood, collected in a trial of Ad26.COV2.S vaccine versus placebo. This CDR3 is CASRIPTGANYGYTF. CDR3 bases: TGTGCCAGCAGAATTCCGACAGGGGCTAACTATGGCTACACCTTC.